These T cell receptor beta chains were read from a single sample in a study of early T cells in non-severe SARS-CoV-2 infection. MiXCR was run by TCRdb on the 5' RACE reads, yielding one entry per CDR3 protein. The table has almost 85,000 distinct CDR3 sequences, roughly 12% seen once. The sequenced material came from whole blood. The source is an adult who was a healthcare worker with PCR-confirmed SARS-CoV-2 infection or an uninfected control (not recorded which). CDR3s leave out the opening cysteine and the closing phenylalanine or tryptophan.

>TRBV5-1
ASSLDRGNSPLH
>TRBV10-3
AIRRGQGETQY
>TRBV7-2
ASSYTPNRGGSTDTQY
>TRBV4-2
ASSQASLAGVINEQF
>TRBV27
ASRRTANYGYT
>TRBV12-3/TRBV12-4
ASSAGTGALIEQF
>TRBV12-3/TRBV12-4
ASSWGRETQY
>TRBV28
ASRPGPRGYT
>TRBV29-1
SVGLAGDGETQY
>TRBV29-1
SAGRMNTEAF
>TRBV7-9
ASSLLGANTEAF
>TRBV7-2
ASSLAPAIGLAGFDTQY
>TRBV6-2/TRBV6-3
ASSSGLADYEQY
>TRBV5-1
ASSAGAPQETQY
>TRBV5-1
ASSLAGYPSEQY
>TRBV7-3
ASSLKQGTGELF
>TRBV7-9
ASSPPSGTSYEQY